This T cell receptor beta chain stems from a study of OX40 agonist ivuxolimab in advanced cancers. Background on the study: A mean age of around 60 years, range roughly 20 to 80, was recorded, and about 83% were male.

The repertoire was sequenced with immunoSEQ multiplex PCR; TCRdb's copy has only in-frame clones and lacks some. Found here are about 52,000 clones, 80% to 90% of them singletons; the top ten hold 11% to 15%. On this clone itself: Its antigen remains unidentified.

CDR3 size: 15 residues. The V and J ends lost 1 base and 5 bases respectively, with 14 bases between them. In germline, CDR1 is MGHRA, CDR2 YSYEKL. Regarding the study as a whole: In the 0.1 to 3.0 mg/kg range, CD4+ and CD8+ blood T cells had expanded clonally by week 6.

On cycle 4 day 1 and cycle 7 day 1, as well as at baseline, blood was sampled. The clonotype comes from an adult with an advanced solid tumor such as melanoma, head and neck, liver or kidney cancer. The genes are TRBV4-1 and TRBJ2-5; D is possibly TRBD2 (7 bases). This specimen was CD4+ or CD8+ T cells sorted from blood, taken in a trial of the OX40 agonist ivuxolimab. The chain's CDR3 is CASSQGGGRPETQYF. The CDR3 DNA follows: TGCGCCAGCAGCCAAGGGGGGGGCAGACCGGAGACCCAGTACTTC.